The 32 T cell receptor beta chains below were found in one sample sequenced in a study of T cells after somatic rescue of genetic block. The protocol was immunoSEQ multiplex PCR, while the TCRdb copy is restricted to in-frame clones and leaves out a portion. The table has approximately 10,000 clones, around 71% seen once. Sequencing used peripheral blood mononuclear cells (PBMCs). The receptors were gathered from a boy aged 10-17 years.

CDR3 sequence: CASSPVWSSYNEQFF. The CDR3 DNA reads TGTGCCAGCTCACCAGTGTGGAGCTCCTACAATGAGCAGTTCTTC. V is TRBV18 and J is TRBJ2-1; D gene ambiguous. This CDR3 spans 15 amino acids. The germline CDR1 and CDR2 sequences are KGHSH and LQKENI. V gave up 2 bases and J gave up 0 bases, with 8 bases separating them. Combining the CDR3 with reference TRBV18 and TRBJ2-1 gives the whole variable domain NAGVMQNPRHLVRRRGQEARLRCSPMKGHSHVYWYRQLPEEGLKFMVYLQKENIIDESGMPKERFSAEFPKEGPSILRIQQVVRGDSAAYFCASSPVWSSYNEQFFGPGTRLTVL.

This chain links TRBV28 with TRBJ2-7; weak D call: TRBD1 (5 bases). Germline CDR1 is MDHEN and CDR2 is SYDVKM. This CDR3 region has 11 residues. Trimming shortened V by 3 bases and J by 6 bases, and 6 bases separated the two germline ends. In DNA form, the CDR3 reads TGTGCCAGCAGTTTTCAGGGCGAGCAGTACTTC. Translating it yields CASSFQGEQYF.

CDR3 protein: CASSAGQGNLSPLHF. The CDR3, as DNA: TGTGCCAGCAGCGCGGGACAGGGGAATCTTTCACCCCTCCACTTT. This chain joins TRBV5-4 and TRBJ1-6; TRBD1 matches at 10 bases. V dropped 4 bases and J dropped 9; count of bases not matched to a gene: 7. Germline CDR1 reads SGHNT; CDR2 reads YYREEE (reference sequence). This CDR3 region has 15 residues.

The chain is built from TRBV5-1 and TRBJ2-3; the D call may be TRBD1 or TRBD2 (5 bases each). The CDR3 contains 15 residues. Per the germline V gene, CDR1 is SGHRS and CDR2 is YFSETQ. Deletions cut 1 base from V and 3 bases from J, with 12 bases between. CDR3: CASSLSPGATDTQYF. As DNA, the CDR3 is TGCGCCAGCAGCTTGAGTCCCGGGGCTACAGATACGCAGTATTTT.

The J gene is TRBJ2-7, the V gene TRBV6-5; TRBD1 might be the D (6 bases). Between the trimmed V and J ends, which lost 3 bases and 6 bases, there was a span of 21 bases. This CDR3 spans 16 amino acids. In germline, CDR1 is MNHEY, CDR2 SVGAGI. The CDR3: CASSYSLFPTGTEQYF. Written as DNA, the CDR3 is TGTGCCAGCAGTTATTCCCTATTCCCTACAGGGACCGAGCAGTACTTC.

The chain carries TRBV28 and TRBJ2-3; 11 bases are a match to TRBD1. CDR1 is MDHEN, CDR2 SYDVKM, per germline. CDR3 length: 13 amino acids. J lost 5 bases, V lost 10 bases, and 5 bases had no gene match. Here the CDR3 reads CAIGQGARDTQYF. The CDR3 coding sequence is TGTGCCATCGGACAGGGGGCGAGAGATACGCAGTATTTT.

This clone has only one observation. The chain recombines TRBV7-3 with TRBJ2-3, with 9 bases lining up with TRBD1. The germline gives CDR1 SGHTA, CDR2 FQGTGA. The CDR3 runs 16 residues. The J segment lost 2 bases and the V segment lost 5 bases, leaving 8 bases of the junction unmatched. CDR3 protein: CASSVTGTGFTDTQYF. In DNA form, the CDR3 reads TGTGCCAGCAGCGTGACCGGGACAGGGTTCACAGATACGCAGTATTTT.

The V call is TRBV29-1, the J call TRBJ1-4; D not certain. The germline CDR1 and CDR2 sequences are SQVTM and ANQGSEA. Deletions cut 5 bases from V and 7 bases from J, with 17 bases between. The CDR3 is 14 residues long. CDR3 sequence reads: CSVTGPSGPEKLFF. The CDR3 DNA sequence: TGCAGCGTTACCGGTCCCTCCGGGCCTGAAAAACTGTTTTTT.

The gene calls are TRBV19 and TRBJ1-1, with D possibly being TRBD1 (5 bases). Trimming left V 5 bases short and J 5 bases short, with 12 bases between. The V gene's germline CDR1 is LNHDA and CDR2 SQIVND (reference sequence). This CDR3 region has 13 residues. CDR3 loop: CASSRGAVTEAFF. Here the CDR3 DNA reads TGTGCCAGTAGTCGAGGGGCTGTAACTGAAGCTTTCTTT.

The chain has TRBV5-6 and TRBJ1-2; D is unresolved. Germline assignment: CDR1 SGHDT and CDR2 YYEEEE. The CDR3 totals 15 residues. V lost 4 bases and J 4 bases, leaving 17 bases between the germline ends. CDR3 nucleotides: TGTGCCAGCAGCCCCGATGGTAGGGCAGGCTATGGCTACACCTTC. Encoded protein: CASSPDGRAGYGYTF.

The genes are TRBV6-1 and TRBJ2-3; D may be TRBD2 (6 bases). Germline values: CDR1 MNHNS, CDR2 SASEGT. This CDR3 is 15 amino acids long. Between the trimmed V and J ends, which lost 4 bases and 4 bases, there was a span of 15 bases. The CDR3 here is CASSALPAGSDTQYF. Written as DNA, the CDR3 is TGTGCCAGCAGTGCCCTACCGGCGGGGTCAGATACGCAGTATTTT.

In DNA form, the CDR3 reads TGCAGCGTTTCCTGCGATTGGGATTCACCCCTCCACTTT. Its protein is CSVSCDWDSPLHF. The rearrangement links TRBV29-1 to TRBJ1-6; D gene unclear. From germline, CDR1 is SQVTM and CDR2 ANQGSEA. The CDR3 totals 13 residues. V gave up 5 bases and J gave up 8 bases, with 13 bases separating them.

This clone ranks as medium-sized. The chain uses TRBV13 and TRBJ2-7; possible D gene TRBD2, 5 bases. V lost 1 base to trimming and J lost 6 bases, with 7 bases between them. Germline CDR1 PRHDT, CDR2 FYEKMQ (reference sequence). The CDR3 totals 12 residues. CDR3 amino acids: CASSLERSEQYF. CDR3 in DNA: TGTGCCAGCAGCTTAGAGCGGTCCGAGCAGTACTTC. The complete variable domain, with remaining parts taken from reference TRBV13 and TRBJ2-7, reads AAGVIQSPRHLIKEKRETATLKCYPIPRHDTVYWYQQGPGQDPQFLISFYEKMQSDKGSIPDRFSAQQFSDYHSELNMSSLELGDSALYFCASSLERSEQYFGPGTRLTVT.

The rearrangement links TRBV18 to TRBJ2-7; 11 bases match TRBD1. The trim removed 3 bases at V and 1 base at J, leaving 5 bases unmatched. Germline lookup yields CDR1 KGHSH and CDR2 LQKENI. The CDR3 covers 16 residues. The CDR3 DNA follows: TGTGCCAGCTCACCTTATGGACAGGGGGCATCCTACGAGCAGTACTTC. The encoded protein is CASSPYGQGASYEQYF.

The CDR3 DNA sequence: TGTGCCAGCAGCCGACAGGGGGGCGTCACCGGGGAGCTGTTTTTT. Translated: CASSRQGGVTGELFF. This sequence joins TRBV14 and TRBJ2-2; TRBD1 matches at 9 bases. CDR1 is SGHDN, CDR2 FVKESK, per germline. The junction had 4 bases not matched to a gene; V was cut back by 4 bases and J by 4 bases. This CDR3 contains 15 residues.

The chain is built from TRBV28 and TRBJ1-4; maybe TRBD1 (6 bases). Deletions cut 5 bases from V and 4 bases from J, with 11 bases between. Germline CDR1 MDHEN, CDR2 SYDVKM. This CDR3 comprises 14 residues. The CDR3 nucleotides read TGTGCCAGCAGTACCAGGGGTTTTAATGAAAAACTGTTTTTT. Its protein is CASSTRGFNEKLFF.

The CDR3 loop reads CAISVGLAGAEAKNIQYF. The DNA of the CDR3 is TGTGCCATCAGTGTTGGACTAGCGGGAGCCGAAGCCAAAAACATTCAGTACTTC. The chain carries TRBV10-3 and TRBJ2-4, with 13 bases that match TRBD2. Trimming removed 4 bases from V and 0 bases from J; junction bases left unmatched: 6. This CDR3 has 18 residues. CDR1 is ENHRY and CDR2 is SYGVKD in the germline V gene.

The chain is built from TRBV9 and TRBJ2-1; D is perhaps TRBD2 (6 bases). Trimming shortened V by 0 bases and J by 3 bases, and 10 bases separated the two germline ends. The CDR3 is 15 amino acids. In germline, CDR1 is SGDLS, CDR2 YYNGEE. CDR3 protein: CASSVAWGLYNEQFF. The CDR3 coding sequence is TGTGCCAGCAGCGTAGCTTGGGGACTCTACAATGAGCAGTTCTTC.

The sample holds a few counts of this clone. The chain's CDR3 is CAWRPSSTDTQYF. DNA for the CDR3: TGTGCCTGGAGGCCGTCTAGCACAGATACGCAGTATTTT. The chain combines TRBV30 with TRBJ2-3, with D unresolved. V gave up 3 bases and J gave up 0 bases, with 7 bases separating them. The CDR3 runs to 13 residues. The germline gives CDR1 GTSNPN, CDR2 SVGIG (reference sequence).

V usage is TRBV5-1 and J usage is TRBJ1-3, with a weak D call TRBD1 (5 bases). CDR3 length: 15 residues. From germline, CDR1 is SGHRS and CDR2 YFSETQ. V was pared by 0 bases and J by 4 bases, with 11 bases between. The CDR3 protein is CASSLDRPGGNTIYF. DNA of the CDR3: TGCGCCAGCAGCTTGGACAGGCCGGGGGGAAACACCATATATTTT.

This chain links TRBV27 with TRBJ2-2; TRBD1 is a possible D gene (6 bases). Germline V CDR1 and CDR2: MNHEY, SMNVEV (reference sequence). V lost 3 bases and J lost 5, with 10 bases in between. The CDR3 loop spans 14 amino acids. The CDR3 sequence is CASSFRTATGELFF. The CDR3 DNA reads as TGTGCCAGCAGTTTCAGGACAGCGACCGGGGAGCTGTTTTTT.

This clone was seen just once. This chain connects TRBV4-1 to TRBJ2-7, with D maybe TRBD1 (6 bases). V shed 5 bases and J shed 7 bases, with 18 bases lying between them. The CDR3 totals 14 residues. Germline V CDR1 and CDR2: MGHRA, YSYEKL. The CDR3 is CASSLMGARGEQYF. The CDR3 coding sequence is TGCGCCAGCAGCTTGATGGGGGCGAGGGGGGAGCAGTACTTC.

The table lists this clone with a few counts. This chain connects TRBV19 to TRBJ1-4, with unresolved D. Germline V lookup: CDR1 LNHDA, CDR2 SQIVND (reference sequence). V dropped 2 bases and J dropped 6 bases, with 7 bases sitting between them. This CDR3 region has 13 residues. This chain's CDR3 is CASSIRGDEKLFF. Written as DNA, the CDR3 is TGTGCCAGTAGTATACGGGGAGATGAAAAACTGTTTTTT.

V usage is TRBV7-9 and J usage is TRBJ1-3, with D maybe TRBD1 (5 bases). CDR1 and CDR2 (germline): SEHNR, FQNEAQ (reference sequence). Trimming left V 2 bases short and J 0 bases short, with 8 bases between. CDR3 size: 15 residues. The DNA for the CDR3 is TGTGCCAGCAGCTTAATGGGGGACTCTGGAAACACCATATATTTT. It yields the protein CASSLMGDSGNTIYF.

This clone has only one observation. The gene calls are TRBV6-5 and TRBJ1-6; D not certain. The CDR3 has 15 amino acids. Germline-derived CDR1 and CDR2 are MNHEY and SVGAGI. V lost 2 bases and J 7 bases, leaving 12 bases between the germline ends. DNA for the CDR3: TGTGCCAGCAGTTACGAAGGACTGCAAAATTCACCCCTCCACTTT. It encodes CASSYEGLQNSPLHF.

This clone is a singleton in its sample. The chain is built from TRBV6-6 and TRBJ2-2, with 12 bases lining up with TRBD2. The CDR3 covers 15 residues. Germline loops: CDR1 MNHNY, CDR2 SVGAGI (reference sequence). J was trimmed by 5 bases and V by 6 bases; bases with no gene match: 4. CDR3 in amino acids: CASSPTSGRTGELFF. CDR3 DNA: TGTGCCAGCAGCCCTACTAGCGGGAGGACCGGGGAGCTGTTTTTT.

This chain joins TRBV27 and TRBJ2-1; D is uncertain. With 2 bases removed from V and 8 bases from J, the gap between germline ends came to 10 bases. From germline, CDR1 is MNHEY and CDR2 SMNVEV (reference sequence). The CDR3 loop spans 13 amino acids. This chain's CDR3 is CASSLRAIDEQFF. The CDR3 nucleotides read TGTGCCAGCAGTTTACGGGCGATAGATGAGCAGTTCTTC.

A word on this clone: Sequence at one end of the junction differs from germline and may be a read error. V and J are TRBV9 and TRBJ1-5; possibly TRBD1 for D (5 bases). The CDR3 covers 14 residues. The germline CDR1 and CDR2 sequences are SGDLS and YYNGEE. As DNA, the CDR3 is TGTGCCTGCAGGGTACAGTTATATGGTCAGCCCCAGCATTTT. Translation: CACRVQLYGQPQHF.

This clone was picked up a small number of times. The chain couples TRBV27 to TRBJ1-4; D is unclear. CDR1 MNHEY and CDR2 SMNVEV come from the germline V gene (reference sequence). Trimming shortened V by 5 bases and J by 4 bases, and 11 bases separated the two germline ends. CDR3 length: 14 residues. CDR3 bases: TGTGCCAGCAGTCTGCTGGGGTTTAATGAAAAACTGTTTTTT. This gives the protein CASSLLGFNEKLFF.

The V gene is TRBV29-1, the J gene TRBJ1-1, with 8 bases matching TRBD1. The CDR3 consists of 14 residues. V gave up 6 bases and J gave up 2 bases; unmatched junction bases: 8. Germline V gives CDR1 SQVTM, CDR2 ANQGSEA. The CDR3 nucleotides are TGCAGCGTAACACCGGACAGGGACAACACTGAAGCTTTCTTT. This codes for CSVTPDRDNTEAFF.

By frequency in the sample, this clone is medium-sized. The gene calls are TRBV9 and TRBJ2-1; D unresolved. CDR3 length: 16 residues. Germline V gene sequence: CDR1 SGDLS, CDR2 YYNGEE. Trimming shortened V by 4 bases and J by 0 bases, and 14 bases separated the two germline ends. DNA of the CDR3: TGTGCCAGCAGCCCCAGTGGGTCTAGCTCCTACAATGAGCAGTTCTTC. Residues: CASSPSGSSSYNEQFF.

The chain uses TRBV27 and TRBJ1-2; no definite D call. CDR1 MNHEY and CDR2 SMNVEV come from the germline V gene (reference sequence). This CDR3 spans 13 amino acids. The V gene lost 2 bases and the J gene lost 4 bases, with 8 bases spanning the gap. CDR3 nucleotide sequence: TGTGCCAGCAGTTTAGTGGCAGGCTATGGCTACACCTTC. This codes for CASSLVAGYGYTF.